This is a list of T cell receptor beta chains from one sample in a study of blood T cell repertoires in COVID-19. The table came from immunoSEQ multiplex PCR; TCRdb's copy has only in-frame clones and leaves some out. The sample shows 70,000 or so clones, roughly 80% of them seen only once. Sequencing was done on a sample of peripheral blood. These receptors all stem from a human donor in a cohort sampled during active COVID-19. Both conserved end residues are part of each CDR3. A D gene is named only where the DNA matches it firmly. Size is omitted from some rows. Given values are once, few, many or a class for expanded clones.

clone_size	d_call	v_call	j_call	cdr3_aa	cdr3_nt
NA	NA	TRBV7-2	TRBJ2-7	CASSPDPLYEQYF	TGTGCCAGCAGCCCCGATCCACTTTACGAGCAGTACTTC
NA	TRBD1	TRBV7-2	TRBJ2-7	CASSSSRDSTYEQYF	TGTGCCAGCAGCTCCTCACGGGACAGCACCTACGAGCAGTACTTC
NA	TRBD1	TRBV9	TRBJ2-5	CASSPGGFLGETQYF	TGTGCCAGCAGCCCAGGGGGTTTCCTCGGGGAGACCCAGTACTTC
once	TRBD2	TRBV5-4	TRBJ2-7	CASSLSRGSSYEQYF	TGTGCCAGCAGCTTGTCGCGGGGGAGCTCCTACGAGCAGTACTTC
NA	NA	TRBV5-4	TRBJ2-7	CASSLGRDSYEQYF	TGTGCCAGCAGCTTGGGCAGGGATTCGTACGAGCAGTACTTC
NA	NA	TRBV7-8	TRBJ2-3	CASSLSDGDTQYF	TGTGCCAGCAGCCTTAGCGACGGAGATACGCAGTATTTT
once	TRBD1	TRBV5-5	TRBJ1-4	CASSPGQGAWNPNEKLFF	TGTGCCAGCAGCCCGGGACAGGGGGCGTGGAATCCTAATGAAAAACTGTTTTTT
NA	NA	TRBV5-1	TRBJ2-2	CASSSDRTNTGELFF	TGCGCCAGCAGCTCCGACAGGACGAACACCGGGGAGCTGTTTTTT
once	TRBD2	TRBV5-1	TRBJ2-7	CASSLGRSGGVREQYF	TGCGCCAGCAGCTTGGGGCGTAGCGGGGGGGTCCGGGAGCAGTACTTC
NA	NA	TRBV7-2	TRBJ2-7	CASSLARAYEQYF	TGTGCCAGCAGCTTAGCGAGAGCCTACGAGCAGTACTTC
NA	TRBD1	TRBV11-3	TRBJ2-7	CASSLRTGGYEQYF	TGTGCCAGCAGCTTAAGGACAGGGGGCTACGAGCAGTACTTC
NA	NA	TRBV2	TRBJ2-7	CASSRDSYEQYF	TGTGCCAGCAGCCGGGACTCCTACGAGCAGTACTTC
NA	NA	TRBV7-9	TRBJ1-1	CASSPDWGEAFF	TGTGCCAGCAGCCCGGACTGGGGGGAGGCTTTCTTT
NA	TRBD1	TRBV10-3	TRBJ1-1	CAISEKTGGTEAFF	TGTGCCATCAGTGAGAAGACAGGGGGCACTGAAGCTTTCTTT
NA	TRBD1	TRBV5-1	TRBJ1-1	CASSLVGGGDTEAFF	TGCGCCAGCAGCTTGGTAGGGGGCGGGGACACTGAAGCTTTCTTT
once	NA	TRBV9	TRBJ1-2	CASSVSAGPGYGYTF	TGTGCCAGCAGCGTATCGGCAGGGCCTGGCTATGGCTACACCTTC
few	TRBD1	TRBV7-2	TRBJ2-7	CASSPRDRGSYEQYF	TGTGCCAGCAGCCCACGGGACAGGGGCTCCTACGAGCAGTACTTC
NA	TRBD1	TRBV29-1	TRBJ2-1	CSAPGQGQGEQFF	TGCAGCGCCCCCGGACAGGGCCAAGGTGAGCAGTTCTTC
NA	NA	TRBV9	TRBJ1-1	CASSVAPEVNTEAFF	TGTGCCAGCAGCGTAGCGCCCGAGGTTAACACTGAAGCTTTCTTT
NA	TRBD2	TRBV7-2	TRBJ2-3	CASSLGVLADTSTDTQYF	TGTGCCAGCAGCTTGGGGGTTCTAGCGGATACTAGCACAGATACGCAGTATTTT
NA	NA	TRBV7-2	TRBJ1-1	CASSLGGGGYTEAFF	TGTGCCAGCAGCTTAGGTGGGGGAGGGTACACTGAAGCTTTCTTT
NA	NA	TRBV7-9	TRBJ2-7	CASYPGPGGQSSYEQYF	TGTGCCAGCTATCCTGGACCGGGGGGCCAGAGCTCCTACGAGCAGTACTTC
once	TRBD2	TRBV11-3	TRBJ2-7	CASSLEWQGTSIYEQYF	TGTGCCAGCAGCTTAGAATGGCAGGGGACTAGCATCTACGAGCAGTACTTC
NA	NA	TRBV5-6	TRBJ1-1	CASSLQGVIEAFF	TGTGCCAGCAGCTTGCAGGGTGTTATTGAAGCTTTCTTT
NA	NA	TRBV11-2	TRBJ1-1	CASSNSIRGNTEAFF	TGTGCCAGCAGCAACTCTATACGGGGGAACACTGAAGCTTTCTTT
NA	NA	TRBV10-2	TRBJ2-2	CASSESAPSRLFF	TGCGCCAGCAGTGAGTCGGCCCCCAGTCGACTGTTTTTT
NA	NA	TRBV7-6	TRBJ1-3	CASSFTGVGTGNTIYF	TGTGCCAGCAGCTTCACCGGGGTCGGGACTGGAAACACCATATATTTT
NA	NA	TRBV4-3	TRBJ2-2	CASSQDSGETGNTGELFF	TGCGCCAGCAGCCAAGATAGTGGGGAGACAGGGAACACCGGGGAGCTGTTTTTT
few	TRBD2	TRBV20-1	TRBJ2-3	CSASDSGGADTQYF	TGCAGTGCTAGTGATAGCGGGGGGGCAGATACGCAGTATTTT
once	NA	TRBV28	TRBJ1-4	CASSPRPGETRNLNEKLFF	TGTGCCAGCAGTCCCCGGCCGGGAGAGACGAGAAATCTAAATGAAAAACTGTTTTTT
NA	NA	TRBV2	TRBJ2-3	CASGGPSADTQYF	TGTGCCAGCGGCGGCCCGTCGGCAGATACGCAGTATTTT
NA	NA	TRBV5-5	TRBJ1-6	CASSFNRNSPLHF	TGTGCCAGCAGCTTTAACAGGAATTCACCCCTCCACTTT
few	NA	TRBV6-1	TRBJ2-1	CASSEYGERGTNEQFF	TGTGCCAGCAGTGAGTACGGGGAGAGAGGTACGAATGAGCAGTTCTTC
NA	NA	TRBV7-2	TRBJ1-1	CASSLMGVGTEAFF	TGTGCCAGCAGCTTAATGGGAGTGGGTACTGAAGCTTTCTTT
NA	NA	TRBV19	TRBJ2-1	CATSPGQFFNEQFF	TGTGCCACCAGCCCTGGGCAGTTTTTCAATGAGCAGTTCTTC
NA	NA	TRBV5-1	TRBJ1-6	CASSLSGGQRANSPLHF	TGCGCCAGCAGCTTGTCCGGAGGGCAGCGGGCTAATTCACCCCTCCACTTT
NA	TRBD2	TRBV11-2	TRBJ2-1	CASSFGGAQHEQFF	TGTGCCAGCAGCTTCGGGGGGGCCCAGCATGAGCAGTTCTTC
NA	TRBD1	TRBV3-1/TRBV3-2	TRBJ1-5	CASSPTGGQPQHF	TGTGCCAGCAGTCCCACAGGGGGTCAGCCCCAGCATTTT
NA	NA	TRBV14	TRBJ2-7	CASSQTGLSYEQYF	TGTGCCAGCAGCCAAACAGGGCTTTCATACGAGCAGTACTTC